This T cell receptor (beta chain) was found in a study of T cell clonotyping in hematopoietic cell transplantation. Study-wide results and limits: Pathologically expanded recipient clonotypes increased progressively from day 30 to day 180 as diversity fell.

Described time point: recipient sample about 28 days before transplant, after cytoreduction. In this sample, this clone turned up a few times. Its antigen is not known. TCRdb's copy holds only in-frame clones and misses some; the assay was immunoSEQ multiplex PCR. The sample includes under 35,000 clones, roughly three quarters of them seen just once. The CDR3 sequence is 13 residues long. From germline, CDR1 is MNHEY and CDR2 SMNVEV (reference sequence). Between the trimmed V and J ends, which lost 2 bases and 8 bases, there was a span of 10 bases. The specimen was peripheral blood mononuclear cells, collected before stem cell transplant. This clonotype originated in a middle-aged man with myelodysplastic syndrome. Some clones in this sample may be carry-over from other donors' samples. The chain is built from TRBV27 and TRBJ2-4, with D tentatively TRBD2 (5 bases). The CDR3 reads CASSLAFGDIQYF. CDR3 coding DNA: TGTGCCAGCAGTTTAGCCTTCGGGGACATTCAGTACTTC.